This is a list of T cell receptor beta chains from one sample in a study of cytomegalovirus exposure and HLA in healthy donors. Assay used: immunoSEQ multiplex PCR; TCRdb lists only in-frame clones, some missing. The top ten hold around 1.5% of the sample, which has fewer than 250,000 clones, approximately 86% seen once. Sequencing was done on a sample of PBMCs. All receptors derive from a young woman in good health and CMV-seronegative. Each CDR3 is given with its conserved first and last residue. The order of the fields is V gene, J gene, clone size, D gene, CDR3 DNA, CDR3 protein. The D gene is left open where the match is weak. Rows may omit the clone size; those that give it use once, few, many or a size class.

v_call: TRBV5-6; j_call: TRBJ2-7; clone_size: few; d_call: NA; cdr3_nt: TGTGCCAGCAGCCTGTCCTCCGAGCAGTACTTC; cdr3_aa: CASSLSSEQYF
v_call: TRBV7-9; j_call: TRBJ2-3; clone_size: NA; d_call: TRBD2; cdr3_nt: TGTGCCAGCAGCTCTCTCGGGCGGGAGTGGGATACGCAGTATTTT; cdr3_aa: CASSSLGREWDTQYF
v_call: TRBV23-1; j_call: TRBJ2-7; clone_size: NA; d_call: NA; cdr3_nt: TGCGCACGGGGTCTCGAGCAGTACTTC; cdr3_aa: CARGLEQYF
v_call: TRBV10-3; j_call: TRBJ2-7; clone_size: NA; d_call: TRBD2; cdr3_nt: TGTGCCATCAGTGACCCTACTAGCGGAGGGACCTACGAGCAGTACTTC; cdr3_aa: CAISDPTSGGTYEQYF
v_call: TRBV28; j_call: TRBJ2-7; clone_size: NA; d_call: NA; cdr3_nt: TGTGCCACTTGGGGGGACTACGAGCAGTACTTC; cdr3_aa: CATWGDYEQYF
v_call: TRBV15; j_call: TRBJ2-1; clone_size: NA; d_call: TRBD2; cdr3_nt: TGTGCCACCAGCGAGAGGCGACTAGCGGACAATGAGCAGTTCTTC; cdr3_aa: CATSERRLADNEQFF
v_call: TRBV7-2; j_call: TRBJ1-5; clone_size: NA; d_call: TRBD1; cdr3_nt: TGTGCCAGCAGCTTAGTACAGGGGCGTCAGCCCCAGCATTTT; cdr3_aa: CASSLVQGRQPQHF
v_call: TRBV7-2; j_call: TRBJ2-1; clone_size: NA; d_call: NA; cdr3_nt: TGTGCCAGCAGCTTAGTCGGAGATGAGCAGTTCTTC; cdr3_aa: CASSLVGDEQFF
v_call: TRBV19; j_call: TRBJ2-1; clone_size: NA; d_call: NA; cdr3_nt: TGTGCCAGTAGTTCTCAAGGGGGGGCCTACAATGAGCAGTTCTTC; cdr3_aa: CASSSQGGAYNEQFF
v_call: TRBV27; j_call: TRBJ2-4; clone_size: NA; d_call: TRBD1; cdr3_nt: TGTGCCAGCAGTCCCTCCGGGACAGGATGGTATAGGGGCAAAAACATTCAGTACTTC; cdr3_aa: CASSPSGTGWYRGKNIQYF
v_call: TRBV28; j_call: TRBJ1-5; clone_size: NA; d_call: TRBD1; cdr3_nt: TGTGCCAGCAGTACAGGGGGCCGCAGTAGCAATCAGCCCCAGCATTTT; cdr3_aa: CASSTGGRSSNQPQHF
v_call: TRBV6-4; j_call: TRBJ1-1; clone_size: NA; d_call: TRBD1; cdr3_nt: TGTGCCAGCAGCCTTGACAGGGACACTGAAGCTTTCTTT; cdr3_aa: CASSLDRDTEAFF